This entry is about one T cell receptor (beta chain). In the original workflow: Estimated nucleated cell counts came from reference gene primer amplification. TCRdb's table, derived via immunoSEQ multiplex PCR, lists solely in-frame clones and lacks some. The DNA was the basis for D and trimming; V, J and clone size are from that table. The sample has around 99,000 clones, approximately 80% seen once. V gave up 5 bases and J gave up 9 bases; unmatched junction bases: 4. Germline lookup yields CDR1 SGHNT and CDR2 YENEEA. The CDR3 length is 15 residues. These data belong to a study of blood T cell repertoires in COVID-19.

The clonotype originates from a man aged 65 to 85 with acute or convalescent COVID-19. Specimen: peripheral blood. The chain joins TRBV11-3 to TRBJ2-1; TRBD2 aligns across 16 bases. In DNA, the CDR3 is TGTGCCAGCAGCGGGACTAGCGGGGGGGCGAGTGAGCAGTTCTTC. This encodes CASSGTSGGASEQFF.